This note documents a single T cell receptor (beta chain) sequence. Its antigen is still unknown. There are 16 residues in the CDR3. Germline CDR1 is SGHKS and CDR2 is YYEKEE (reference sequence). Trimming removed 4 bases from V and 0 bases from J, with 16 bases in between. The data were obtained in a study of glioma-infiltrating T cells. Notes on the study in general: Tissue-blood divergence was below expectation in non-neoplastic patients, above in gliomas.

TCR alpha and beta CDR3 regions were amplified from RNA using iRepertoire nested multiplex PCR. Tissue mRNA or PBMC total RNA, roughly 95-400 ng, went into one-step reverse transcription and amplification. TCRdb used MiXCR to reprocess the multiplex PCR reads, holding one entry per CDR3 protein. The sample includes more than 90,000 distinct CDR3 sequences, approximately 39% seen only once; the top ten take about two fifths. This clonotype was sampled from a human donor with low-grade glioma or glioblastoma, undergoing nonglioma brain surgery, or in good health (not recorded which). This chain connects TRBV5-5 to TRBJ1-2, with no clear D. The sequencing sample was made of glioma tissue, nonneoplastic brain tissue, or PBMCs (not recorded which). The CDR3 DNA follows: TGTGCCAGCAGCGAGGTCCGGGGTTCAGCTAACTATGGCTACACCTTC. Translation gives CASSEVRGSANYGYTF.